The 11 T cell receptor beta chains below come from one sample, sequenced in a study of blood T cell repertoires in COVID-19. TCRdb's table, derived via immunoSEQ multiplex PCR, lists solely in-frame clones and lacks some. The sample consists of around 250,000 clones, approximately 85% of them appearing once. Material for sequencing was PBMCs or T cells enriched from blood (not recorded which). The receptors were sampled from a woman in her forties or fifties with acute COVID-19.

CDR3 residues: CASSLGHSSGANVLTF. The CDR3, as DNA: TGCGCCAGCAGCTTGGGTCATAGCTCTGGGGCCAACGTCCTGACTTTC. V is TRBV5-1 and J is TRBJ2-6, with D unclear. CDR1 is SGHRS and CDR2 is YFSETQ in the germline V gene. V was shortened by 0 bases and J by 0 bases, with 7 bases between the two germline ends. The CDR3 contains 16 residues.

This chain joins TRBV6-5 and TRBJ1-6, with TRBD1 identical over 7 bases. This CDR3 contains 15 residues. Germline lookup yields CDR1 MNHEY and CDR2 SVGAGI. The J segment lost 7 bases and the V segment lost 0 bases, leaving 3 bases of the junction unmatched. This chain's CDR3 is CASSYSTGNNSPLHF. The CDR3 region has the DNA TGTGCCAGCAGTTACTCGACAGGGAACAATTCACCCCTCCACTTT.

The V gene is TRBV7-9, the J gene TRBJ1-3, with D perhaps TRBD1 (5 bases). Looked up from germline, CDR1 is SEHNR and CDR2 is FQNEAQ (reference sequence). The CDR3 totals 14 residues. The ends were cut back, 2 bases at V and 2 bases at J, with 7 bases in the middle. The CDR3 coding sequence is TGTGCCAGCAGCTTAAGACAGACTGGAAACACCATATATTTT. This gives the protein CASSLRQTGNTIYF.

The rearrangement uses TRBV7-2 and TRBJ2-5, with 8 bases fitting TRBD2. CDR1 is SGHTA, CDR2 FQGNSA, per germline. The CDR3 consists of 12 residues. V shed 4 bases, J shed 5 bases, and the junction held 0 bases outside the gene matches. The CDR3, as DNA: TGTGCCAGCAGCTCGGGGGGGGAGACCCAGTACTTC. Amino acids: CASSSGGETQYF.

The chain is built from TRBV18 and TRBJ1-2; D unclear. V was shortened by 3 bases and J by 2 bases, with 13 bases between the two germline ends. The V gene's germline CDR1 is KGHSH and CDR2 LQKENI. The CDR3 extends over 15 amino acids. Here the CDR3 reads CASSPEVERNYGYTF. CDR3 nucleotides: TGTGCCAGCTCACCTGAAGTAGAGCGCAACTATGGCTACACCTTC.

This chain uses TRBV28 with TRBJ2-5; TRBD1 agrees at 8 bases. CDR3 length: 14 residues. The V gene end was trimmed by 5 bases and the J gene end by 5 bases; junction bases not matched to a gene: 7. Germline CDR1 MDHEN, CDR2 SYDVKM. This CDR3 reads CASSLPTGEETQYF. CDR3 nucleotides: TGTGCCAGCAGTCTCCCGACAGGGGAGGAGACCCAGTACTTC.

The chain combines TRBV7-9 with TRBJ1-1; possible D gene TRBD1, 6 bases. V gave up 2 bases and J gave up 4 bases, with 14 bases separating them. CDR3 length: 15 amino acids. Germline CDR1 reads SEHNR; CDR2 reads FQNEAQ (reference sequence). Here the CDR3 DNA reads TGTGCCAGCAGCTTATTACGGGGGGCGTCCACTGAAGCTTTCTTT. Amino acids: CASSLLRGASTEAFF.

The J gene is TRBJ1-2, the V gene TRBV5-1, with TRBD1 as a possible D gene (5 bases). The CDR3 totals 16 residues. The germline V and J ends were trimmed by 3 bases and 2 bases, with 17 bases remaining between them. Germline V CDR1 and CDR2: SGHRS, YFSETQ. The CDR3 nucleotides are TGCGCCAGCAGCTCGGGCGGGGGGACGAGAAACTATGGCTACACCTTC. This translates into CASSSGGGTRNYGYTF. The whole variable domain, remainder taken from reference TRBV5-1 and TRBJ1-2, is KAGVTQTPRYLIKTRGQQVTLSCSPISGHRSVSWYQQTPGQGLQFLFEYFSETQRNKGNFPGRFSGRQFSNSRSEMNVSTLELGDSALYLCASSSGGGTRNYGYTFGSGTRLTVV.

The chain uses TRBV5-1 and TRBJ2-3; no definite D call. The CDR3 spans 14 residues. Germline assignment: CDR1 SGHRS and CDR2 YFSETQ. The V gene lost 0 bases and the J gene lost 1 base, with 6 bases spanning the gap. CDR3 amino acids: CASSLGAGTDTQYF. CDR3 nucleotides: TGCGCCAGCAGCTTGGGTGCGGGCACAGATACGCAGTATTTT. The entire variable domain, with the rest obtained from reference TRBV5-1 and TRBJ2-3, is as follows: KAGVTQTPRYLIKTRGQQVTLSCSPISGHRSVSWYQQTPGQGLQFLFEYFSETQRNKGNFPGRFSGRQFSNSRSEMNVSTLELGDSALYLCASSLGAGTDTQYFGPGTRLTVL.

The chain is built from TRBV3-1 (or the pseudogene TRBV3-2) and TRBJ2-7, with 12 bases aligning to TRBD2. V shed 5 bases, J shed 2 bases, and the junction held 4 bases outside the gene matches. The CDR3 contains 15 residues. The germline CDR1 and CDR2 sequences are LGHDT and YNNKEL (reference sequence). As DNA, the CDR3 is TGTGCCAGCAGCTCTAGCGGGGGGGCCCCCTACGAGCAGTACTTC. Protein: CASSSSGGAPYEQYF.

The rearrangement joins TRBV29-1 to TRBJ2-6; D gene ambiguous. From germline, CDR1 is SQVTM and CDR2 ANQGSEA. The CDR3 totals 15 residues. Between the trimmed V and J ends, which lost 0 bases and 0 bases, there was a span of 6 bases. DNA of the CDR3: TGCAGCGTTGAAGATCGGTCCTCTGGGGCCAACGTCCTGACTTTC. It specifies CSVEDRSSGANVLTF.